This passage covers 27 T cell receptor beta chains from one sample sequenced in a study of shared clonotypes between healthy human individuals. Produced via immunoSEQ multiplex PCR; TCRdb's table is partial and in-frame only. The data show roughly 640,000 clones, 97% seen once. The specimen sequenced was naive CD4+ T cells sorted from blood. The sample's subset: CD45RA+ positively selected. These receptors were taken from a woman in her 30s in good health.

This clone was seen just once. This chain links TRBV7-7 with TRBJ2-3; TRBD2 matches 8 bases. The CDR3 loop spans 15 amino acids. The V gene's germline CDR1 is SSHAT and CDR2 FNYEAQ (reference sequence). The trim removed 5 bases at V and 5 bases at J, leaving 9 bases unmatched. CDR3 nucleotide sequence: TGTGCCAGCAGCCGCGGAAGCGGGAGAGGAGATACGCAGTATTTT. This translates into CASSRGSGRGDTQYF.

The rearrangement uses TRBV7-3 and TRBJ2-7; D is undetermined. Trimming shortened V by 2 bases and J by 5 bases, and 10 bases separated the two germline ends. The length of the CDR3 is 13 residues. Germline V gene lookup returns CDR1 SGHTA and CDR2 FQGTGA. CDR3 residues: CASSLAEYHEQYF. The CDR3 region has the DNA TGTGCCAGCAGCTTAGCCGAGTATCACGAGCAGTACTTC.

The chain recombines TRBV7-8 with TRBJ2-2, with unresolved D. CDR3 length: 17 residues. V shed 2 bases and J shed 6 bases, with 19 bases lying between them. CDR1 and CDR2 from the germline V gene are SGHVS and FQNEAQ. Written as DNA, the CDR3 is TGTGCCAGCAGCTTAACCCAAAACAGCTATCGGGCCGGGGAGCTGTTTTTT. Its protein is CASSLTQNSYRAGELFF. The full variable domain, its missing parts supplied by reference TRBV7-8 and TRBJ2-2, is GAGVSQSPRYKVAKRGQDVALRCDPISGHVSLFWYQQALGQGPEFLTYFQNEAQLDKSGLPSDRFFAERPEGSVSTLKIQRTQQEDSAVYLCASSLTQNSYRAGELFFGEGSRLTVL.

The chain combines TRBV28 with TRBJ1-2; D is unresolved. V shed 6 bases and J shed 2 bases, with 13 bases lying between them. Per the germline V gene, CDR1 is MDHEN and CDR2 is SYDVKM. The CDR3 is 14 residues long. This CDR3 is CASSLIRRNYGYTF. DNA for the CDR3: TGTGCCAGCAGCCTAATACGGAGAAACTATGGCTACACCTTC.

The chain combines TRBV4-2 with TRBJ2-7; D gene uncertain. CDR3 length: 16 amino acids. V was cut by 0 bases and J by 0 bases, with 12 bases left in between. Germline V gene data show CDR1 as LGHNA and CDR2 as YNFKEQ. The CDR3 sequence: CASSQDSTVNSYEQYF. CDR3 in DNA: TGTGCCAGCAGCCAAGATAGTACAGTGAACTCCTACGAGCAGTACTTC.

This chain connects TRBV7-9 to TRBJ2-7; D gene uncertain. V gave up 5 bases and J gave up 3 bases, with 5 bases separating them. The CDR3 covers 11 residues. In germline, CDR1 is SEHNR, CDR2 FQNEAQ (reference sequence). The CDR3 region has the DNA TGTGCCAGCAGCCCCGGCTACGAGCAGTACTTC. Translated: CASSPGYEQYF.

The CDR3 sequence is CASSLAETNEKLFF. CDR3 sequence (DNA): TGCGCCAGCAGCTTGGCCGAAACTAATGAAAAACTGTTTTTT. The rearrangement links TRBV5-1 to TRBJ1-4; D is ambiguous. The CDR3 has 14 residues. The germline gives CDR1 SGHRS, CDR2 YFSETQ. V lost 0 bases, J lost 1 base, and 4 bases lay in between.

The gene calls are TRBV25-1 and TRBJ1-1; 7 bases match TRBD1. The CDR3 extends over 15 amino acids. Germline V gives CDR1 MGHDK, CDR2 SYGVNS. J was trimmed by 5 bases and V by 2 bases; bases with no gene match: 8. The CDR3 sequence is CASSEQVRGATEAFF. The CDR3 DNA reads TGTGCCAGCAGTGAACAGGTCAGGGGGGCGACTGAAGCTTTCTTT.

The V and J genes are TRBV11-2 and TRBJ1-5, with a possible D match to TRBD1 (5 bases). Trimming pared 3 bases from V and 6 bases from J, leaving 15 bases between. The length of the CDR3 is 15 residues. Germline-derived CDR1 and CDR2 are SGHAT and FQNNGV. The CDR3 coding sequence is TGTGCCAGCAGCTTGCAAGTGGGGGTGGGTCAGCCCCAGCATTTT. Protein: CASSLQVGVGQPQHF. Complete variable domain (other parts from reference TRBV11-2 and TRBJ1-5): EAGVAQSPRYKIIEKRQSVAFWCNPISGHATLYWYQQILGQGPKLLIQFQNNGVVDDSQLPKDRFSAERLKGVDSTLKIQPAKLEDSAVYLCASSLQVGVGQPQHFGDGTRLSIL.

The rearrangement uses TRBV6-6 and TRBJ2-7, with D perhaps matching TRBD2 (6 bases). Germline CDR1 and CDR2: MNHNY and SVGAGI (reference sequence). Trimming cost V 1 base and J 3 bases, with 13 bases left between them. The CDR3 contains 15 residues. CDR3 in amino acids: CASSYLGGGVYEQYF. The CDR3 DNA is TGTGCCAGCAGTTACTTGGGGGGAGGAGTCTACGAGCAGTACTTC.

This clone has just one count. V usage is TRBV25-1 and J usage is TRBJ2-1; D gene uncertain. Germline V gives CDR1 MGHDK, CDR2 SYGVNS. Trimming removed 5 bases at V and 6 bases at J, with 14 bases between. There are 14 residues in the CDR3. CDR3 loop: CASSRKGPVNEQFF. The CDR3 DNA follows: TGTGCCAGCAGTCGAAAGGGTCCGGTCAATGAGCAGTTCTTC. The variable domain in full, completed from reference TRBV25-1 and TRBJ2-1, reads EADIYQTPRYLVIGTGKKITLECSQTMGHDKMYWYQQDPGMELHLIHYSYGVNSTEKGDLSSESTVSRIRTEHFPLTLESARPSHTSQYLCASSRKGPVNEQFFGPGTRLTVL.

The chain employs TRBV7-8 and TRBJ2-3; no clear D. Trimming took off 3 bases at V and 0 bases at J, with 13 bases between the two ends. The CDR3 runs 16 residues. CDR1 is SGHVS, CDR2 FQNEAQ, per germline. CDR3 sequence: CASSLQLQRSTDTQYF. The CDR3 region has the DNA TGTGCCAGCAGCTTGCAACTGCAGCGTAGCACAGATACGCAGTATTTT. Combining the CDR3 with reference TRBV7-8 and TRBJ2-3 gives the whole variable domain GAGVSQSPRYKVAKRGQDVALRCDPISGHVSLFWYQQALGQGPEFLTYFQNEAQLDKSGLPSDRFFAERPEGSVSTLKIQRTQQEDSAVYLCASSLQLQRSTDTQYFGPGTRLTVL.

In this sample, this clone turned up once. V gene TRBV6-4 combines with J gene TRBJ2-2, with D uncertain. There are 11 residues in the CDR3. In germline, CDR1 is MRHNA, CDR2 SNTAGT. Between the trimmed V and J ends, which lost 10 bases and 0 bases, there was a span of 3 bases. DNA for the CDR3: TGTGCCACCTCGAACACCGGGGAGCTGTTTTTT. This gives the protein CATSNTGELFF.

The gene calls are TRBV21-1 and TRBJ2-7; the D call of TRBD2 is as the table states it, not checked on the DNA. TRBV21-1 has pseudogene status. This CDR3 has 16 residues. The CDR3 is CASSKRGLDPNYEQYF. In nucleotides, the CDR3 is TGTGCCAGCAGCAAAAGAGGCCTTGACCCGAACTACGAGCAGTACTTC.

This clone was recorded a few times. The chain joins TRBV18 to TRBJ2-2; 7 positions agree with TRBD2. Germline V gives CDR1 KGHSH, CDR2 LQKENI. The V gene end was trimmed by 3 bases and the J gene end by 2 bases; junction bases not matched to a gene: 3. CDR3 length: 15 amino acids. Here the CDR3 DNA reads TGTGCCAGCTCACCCCTAGCGGCCAACACCGGGGAGCTGTTTTTT. Its protein is CASSPLAANTGELFF.

This clone came up once. This rearrangement joins TRBV2 to TRBJ2-3; D remains ambiguous. CDR3 size: 13 residues. V was trimmed by 7 bases and J by 2 bases, leaving 10 bases between them. Germline V CDR1 and CDR2: SNHLY, FYNNEI. The CDR3 DNA reads as TGTGCCAGCAAGGGCATTTCCACAGATACGCAGTATTTT. Translated, it gives CASKGISTDTQYF.

The rearrangement uses TRBV6-5 and TRBJ2-3; D gene unclear. The CDR3 is 14 residues long. Germline loops: CDR1 MNHEY, CDR2 SVGAGI. Trimming removed 2 bases at V and 5 bases at J, with 11 bases between. The CDR3 sequence: CASSYVSSGDTQYF. The CDR3, as DNA: TGTGCCAGCAGTTACGTCTCGAGTGGAGATACGCAGTATTTT.

This clone has just one count. The chain uses TRBV28 and TRBJ2-6; D is unclear. The germline V gene encodes CDR1 MDHEN and CDR2 SYDVKM. CDR3 size: 14 residues. Trimming cost V 5 bases and J 2 bases, with 7 bases left between them. CDR3 loop: CASSPPTGANVLTF. CDR3 nucleotide sequence: TGTGCCAGCAGTCCGCCAACTGGGGCCAACGTCCTGACTTTC.

The J gene is TRBJ2-3, the V gene TRBV19; D is undetermined. The ends were cut back, 3 bases at V and 0 bases at J, with 7 bases in the middle. This CDR3 comprises 14 residues. Germline V CDR1 and CDR2: LNHDA, SQIVND (reference sequence). The CDR3 sequence is CASSIGSSTDTQYF. In nucleotides, the CDR3 is TGTGCCAGTAGTATTGGCAGCAGCACAGATACGCAGTATTTT.

This clone came up once. This chain links TRBV28 with TRBJ2-7; 14 positions match TRBD2. CDR1 and CDR2 (germline): MDHEN, SYDVKM. V lost 2 bases and J lost 0; bases outside the gene matches: 12. The CDR3 extends over 20 amino acids. CDR3 sequence (DNA): TGTGCCAGCAGTTTAAGGGGACTAGCGGGAGCAGTAGAAAGCTCCTACGAGCAGTACTTC. Residues: CASSLRGLAGAVESSYEQYF.

This clone occurred a few times. V is TRBV27 and J is TRBJ2-7; D possibly uses TRBD1 or TRBD2 (5 bases each). CDR3 size: 12 residues. Trimming left V 9 bases short and J 2 bases short, with 11 bases between. Germline values: CDR1 MNHEY, CDR2 SMNVEV (reference sequence). The CDR3 DNA sequence: TGTGCCAGGGGGACCGGACCCTACGAGCAGTACTTC. Its translation is CARGTGPYEQYF.

V and J are TRBV5-1 and TRBJ2-5; TRBD2 matches 14 bases. The CDR3 has 15 amino acids. Germline V gene data show CDR1 as SGHRS and CDR2 as YFSETQ. V shed 4 bases, J shed 2 bases, and the junction held 1 base outside the gene matches. Here the CDR3 DNA reads TGCGCCAGCAGCGGGACTAGCGGGAGACAAGAGACCCAGTACTTC. Translated, it gives CASSGTSGRQETQYF.

The rearrangement uses TRBV5-1 and TRBJ2-5, with TRBD2 identical over 9 bases. CDR1 and CDR2 (germline): SGHRS, YFSETQ. Losses at the gene ends were 4 bases for V and 4 bases for J; bases not matched to a gene: 8. This CDR3 has 15 amino acids. The CDR3 reads CASSVAGAMRETQYF. Here the CDR3 DNA reads TGCGCCAGCAGCGTAGCGGGAGCAATGAGAGAGACCCAGTACTTC.

The rearrangement uses TRBV5-4 and TRBJ2-4; maybe TRBD2 (5 bases). CDR3 size: 15 residues. The V and J ends lost 3 bases and 8 bases respectively, with 18 bases between them. Germline CDR1 is SGHNT and CDR2 is YYREEE (reference sequence). In DNA, the CDR3 is TGTGCCAGCAGCTCCGGGGATCAAGGGCTGGACATTCAGTACTTC. It yields the protein CASSSGDQGLDIQYF.

The J gene is TRBJ2-3, the V gene TRBV7-9; TRBD2 aligns across 10 bases. The V segment lost 4 bases and the J segment 11 bases; nucleotides outside the gene matches: 9. The length of the CDR3 is 14 residues. CDR1 is SEHNR, CDR2 FQNEAQ, per germline (reference sequence). CDR3 sequence: CASSSPSGRARQYF. The CDR3 nucleotides are TGTGCCAGCAGCTCCCCGAGCGGGAGGGCCAGGCAGTATTTT. The whole variable domain, filled in from reference TRBV7-9 and TRBJ2-3, reads DTGVSQNPRHKITKRGQNVTFRCDPISEHNRLYWYRQTLGQGPEFLTYFQNEAQLEKSRLLSDRFSAERPKGSFSTLEIQRTEQGDSAMYLCASSSPSGRARQYFGPGTRLTVL.

The rearrangement joins TRBV6-1 to TRBJ2-7, with D possibly called TRBD1 or TRBD2 (5 bases each). V gave up 6 bases and J gave up 3 bases, with 12 bases separating them. CDR3 length equals 13 residues. Per the germline V gene, CDR1 is MNHNS and CDR2 is SASEGT. CDR3 nucleotides: TGTGCCAGCAGGGGGGTGGGATACTACGAGCAGTACTTC. It is translated as CASRGVGYYEQYF.

The chain combines TRBV5-1 with TRBJ2-7; no reliable D call. Germline V gene data show CDR1 as SGHRS and CDR2 as YFSETQ. The CDR3 sequence is 17 residues long. V dropped 1 base and J dropped 7 bases, with 24 bases sitting between them. The CDR3 sequence: CASSLIGGTAYSREQYF. The CDR3 region has the DNA TGCGCCAGCAGCTTGATCGGTGGAACAGCCTACTCCAGAGAGCAGTACTTC.